One sample yielded the 13 T cell receptor beta chains listed below, sequenced in a study of blood T cell repertoires in COVID-19. Data came from immunoSEQ multiplex PCR; TCRdb stores just in-frame clones and leaves some out. Among roughly 340,000 clones listed, around 86% were seen once. The sequencing input was peripheral blood. All receptors derive from a woman aged 45 to 65 with COVID-19, enrolled during active disease.

This chain uses TRBV5-1 with TRBJ2-5; 10 positions match TRBD2. The germline CDR1 and CDR2 sequences are SGHRS and YFSETQ. The CDR3 length is 16 residues. The V segment lost 0 bases and the J segment 5 bases; nucleotides outside the gene matches: 7. The CDR3 DNA is TGCGCCAGCAGCTTGGCTCCTAGCGGGAGTGGGGAGACCCAGTACTTC. Translation: CASSLAPSGSGETQYF.

The rearrangement uses TRBV11-3 and TRBJ2-4; 7 bases match TRBD2. After removal of 4 bases from V and 1 base from J, the junction contained 13 bases not matched to a gene. The CDR3 has 18 amino acids. Germline values: CDR1 SGHNT, CDR2 YENEEA. The CDR3 DNA reads TGTGCCAGCAGCTCCGTTGGGGGAGGGCCTGGCGCCAAAAACATTCAGTACTTC. It yields the protein CASSSVGGGPGAKNIQYF.

The rearrangement joins TRBV7-9 to TRBJ2-2; 8 nucleotides agree with TRBD2. CDR1 is SEHNR and CDR2 is FQNEAQ in the germline V gene (reference sequence). Trimming at V came to 5 bases and at J to 6 bases, leaving 11 bases not matched to a gene. The CDR3 has 16 residues. CDR3 sequence (DNA): TGTGCCAGCAGCCGCCGGTTAGCGGGAACGTCCGGGGAGCTGTTTTTT. Residues: CASSRRLAGTSGELFF.

This clone was counted a single time. The gene calls are TRBV18 and TRBJ1-3, with a possible D match to TRBD1 (5 bases). The CDR3 totals 13 residues. Germline lookup yields CDR1 KGHSH and CDR2 LQKENI. V lost 4 bases and J lost 4, with 8 bases in between. The CDR3, as DNA: TGTGCCAGCTCACTTCCAGGGGGAAACACCATATATTTT. This encodes CASSLPGGNTIYF.

CDR3: CASSVQGYEQYF. The CDR3 DNA reads TGTGCCAGCAGTGTACAGGGCTACGAGCAGTACTTC. The chain employs TRBV2 and TRBJ2-7, with D tentatively TRBD1 (6 bases). V was trimmed by 4 bases and J by 3 bases, leaving 7 bases between them. In germline, CDR1 is SNHLY, CDR2 FYNNEI. This CDR3 is 12 amino acids long.

A note on this clone: Other DNA variants within this sample encode the same CDR3. The chain uses TRBV6-5 and TRBJ2-7; 7 bases match TRBD2. Germline V CDR1 and CDR2: MNHEY, SVGAGI. This CDR3 comprises 15 residues. V lost 2 bases, J lost 3 bases, and 7 bases stayed unmatched. DNA of the CDR3: TGTGCCAGCAGTTACGGGACGGGAGGTTTCTACGAGCAGTACTTC. Protein product: CASSYGTGGFYEQYF.

The chain joins TRBV5-1 to TRBJ1-2; the match to TRBD1 covers 8 bases. Germline CDR1 is SGHRS and CDR2 is YFSETQ. V trimming: 3 bases; J trimming: 2 bases; junction bases outside the gene matches: 3. This CDR3 spans 14 amino acids. As DNA, the CDR3 is TGCGCCAGCAGCTCGACAGGGGCAAACTATGGCTACACCTTC. This encodes CASSSTGANYGYTF.

V gene TRBV19 combines with J gene TRBJ1-1; no clear D. V was cut by 3 bases and J by 7 bases, with 6 bases left in between. CDR1 is LNHDA and CDR2 is SQIVND in the germline V gene (reference sequence). The CDR3 is 11 amino acids. Here the CDR3 reads CASSIPGEAFF. The DNA of the CDR3 is TGTGCCAGTAGTATTCCGGGTGAAGCTTTCTTT.

The V gene is TRBV20-1, the J gene TRBJ2-1, with TRBD2 identical over 9 bases. This CDR3 comprises 17 residues. J lost 3 bases, V lost 3 bases, and 12 bases had no gene match. The germline V gene has CDR1 DFQATT and CDR2 SNEGSKA (reference sequence). In nucleotides, the CDR3 is TGCAGTGCTAGTCCCCTTCTGGGGCGGGAGGGCTACAATGAGCAGTTCTTC. This gives the protein CSASPLLGREGYNEQFF.

The V call is TRBV14, the J call TRBJ2-1, with 12 bases aligning to TRBD2. The J segment lost 7 bases and the V segment lost 5 bases, leaving 6 bases of the junction unmatched. Per germline, CDR1 SGHDN and CDR2 FVKESK. The CDR3 is made up of 15 amino acids. The CDR3, as DNA: TGTGCCAGCAGCACGACTAGCGGGAGTTTAAATGAGCAGTTCTTC. This gives the protein CASSTTSGSLNEQFF. Based on the CDR3 plus reference TRBV14 and TRBJ2-1, the full variable domain is EAGVTQFPSHSVIEKGQTVTLRCDPISGHDNLYWYRRVMGKEIKFLLHFVKESKQDESGMPNNRFLAERTGGTYSTLKVQPAELEDSGVYFCASSTTSGSLNEQFFGPGTRLTVL.

There are a few counts of this clone. This sequence joins TRBV12-3 or TRBV12-4 and TRBJ1-1; TRBD1 matches at 8 bases. After removal of 5 bases from V and 7 bases from J, the junction contained 0 bases not matched to a gene. The CDR3 sequence is 11 residues long. DNA of the CDR3: TGTGCCAGCAGTGACAGGGGTGAAGCTTTCTTT. Its translation: CASSDRGEAFF.

The chain uses TRBV18 and TRBJ1-4; weak D call: TRBD1 (6 bases). Germline lookup yields CDR1 KGHSH and CDR2 LQKENI. Trimming cost V 5 bases and J 6 bases, with 10 bases left between them. This CDR3 spans 13 amino acids. CDR3 sequence (DNA): TGTGCCAGCTCAACCCGACAGGATGAAAAACTGTTTTTT. Protein product: CASSTRQDEKLFF.

The table lists this clone with a few counts. The rearrangement joins TRBV30 to TRBJ2-3, with 8 bases lining up with TRBD2. The V gene end was trimmed by 3 bases and the J gene end by 4 bases; junction bases not matched to a gene: 9. Germline loops: CDR1 GTSNPN, CDR2 SVGIG (reference sequence). The CDR3 covers 15 residues. The CDR3 DNA is TGTGCCTGGAGGGCCACGGGGGGGCGGGCAGATACGCAGTATTTT. This encodes CAWRATGGRADTQYF.